The 30 T cell receptor beta chains presented below share a single source sample, sequenced in a study of glioma-infiltrating T cells after dendritic cell vaccination. The time point: after dendritic cell vaccination, including at tumor progression/relapse. Here immunoSEQ multiplex PCR was the method, and the copy in TCRdb shows in-frame clones only, minus some. The top ten hold 4.5% to 5.5% of the sample, which has over 90,000 clones, 80% seen once. The starting material was blood, obtained after dendritic cell vaccination. The receptors here all came from a human donor with glioblastoma.

The V and J genes are TRBV2 and TRBJ2-1; 14 nucleotides align to TRBD2. The V and J ends lost 6 bases and 14 bases, in that order; junction bases with no gene match: 15. The V gene's germline CDR1 is SNHLY and CDR2 FYNNEI. The CDR3 consists of 16 residues. DNA for the CDR3: TGTGCCAGCAGCCGGACCGCGACTAGCGGGGGGGCGGAGGAGTTCTTC. The encoded protein is CASSRTATSGGAEEFF.

This rearrangement joins TRBV19 to TRBJ2-7; 9 bases match TRBD1. Trimming at V came to 6 bases and at J to 3 bases, leaving 9 bases not matched to a gene. This CDR3 has 15 residues. Germline values: CDR1 LNHDA, CDR2 SQIVND (reference sequence). The CDR3 spells CASSLGQGFLYEQYF. The CDR3 DNA is TGTGCCAGTAGCCTGGGACAGGGATTTCTCTACGAGCAGTACTTC.

The table lists this clone with a few counts. The rearrangement joins TRBV7-9 to TRBJ2-1; 9 nucleotides match TRBD2. Germline V gives CDR1 SEHNR, CDR2 FQNEAQ (reference sequence). CDR3 length equals 17 residues. The trim removed 1 base at V and 5 bases at J, leaving 9 bases unmatched. CDR3 nucleotides: TGTGCCAGCAGCTTAGGGCGCGGACTAGCGTCCCACAATGAGCAGTTCTTC. Its protein product is CASSLGRGLASHNEQFF.

This chain links TRBV18 with TRBJ1-2; D ambiguous. With 8 bases removed from V and 8 bases from J, the gap between germline ends came to 18 bases. The CDR3 consists of 13 residues. Germline-derived CDR1 and CDR2 are KGHSH and LQKENI. The CDR3 protein is CASATGRSEGYTF. CDR3 nucleotides: TGTGCCAGCGCCACGGGAAGATCGGAGGGCTACACCTTC.

CDR3: CASSIQGYTDTQYF. CDR3 DNA sequence: TGTGCCAGCAGTATACAGGGTTACACAGATACGCAGTATTTT. J is TRBJ2-3 and V is TRBV27, with D maybe TRBD1 (6 bases). The V gene lost 5 bases and the J gene lost 2 bases, with 11 bases spanning the gap. The CDR3 runs to 14 residues. Looked up from germline, CDR1 is MNHEY and CDR2 is SMNVEV (reference sequence).

V and J are TRBV2 and TRBJ2-7; D is ambiguous. CDR1 and CDR2 (germline): SNHLY, FYNNEI. This CDR3 contains 12 residues. Trimming stripped 5 bases from V and 5 bases from J, with 10 bases between. DNA for the CDR3: TGTGCCAGCAGTCGCAGGATCAACGAGCAGTACTTC. Its translation is CASSRRINEQYF.

The V gene is TRBV5-5, the J gene TRBJ2-7, with 8 positions matching TRBD1. Germline V gives CDR1 SGHKS, CDR2 YYEKEE (reference sequence). The ends lost 4 bases at V and 0 bases at J; junction bases unmatched: 3. The CDR3 spans 14 residues. The CDR3, as DNA: TGTGCCAGCAGCGCCGGGACAGGCTCCTACGAGCAGTACTTC. As protein: CASSAGTGSYEQYF.

The genes are TRBV5-1 and TRBJ2-1, with D hard to call. This CDR3 region has 12 residues. V gave up 5 bases and J gave up 3 bases, with 6 bases separating them. Germline V lookup: CDR1 SGHRS, CDR2 YFSETQ. The CDR3: CASRASYNEQFF. CDR3 DNA: TGCGCCAGCAGGGCTAGCTACAATGAGCAGTTCTTC.

The V call is TRBV10-3, the J call TRBJ2-5, with 7 bases aligning to TRBD1. Germline V CDR1 and CDR2: ENHRY, SYGVKD. J lost 2 bases, V lost 2 bases, and 2 bases had no gene match. The CDR3 is made up of 14 amino acids. The DNA for the CDR3 is TGTGCCATCAGTGAGGGGGGACAGCAAGAGACCCAGTACTTC. Amino acids: CAISEGGQQETQYF.

This sequence joins TRBV2 and TRBJ2-5; D may be TRBD2 (5 bases). Germline CDR1 SNHLY, CDR2 FYNNEI. V lost 8 bases to trimming and J lost 4 bases, with 14 bases between them. This CDR3 is 13 amino acids long. The CDR3 DNA follows: TGTGCCAGCGGGAAGGGAGTCGGAGAGACCCAGTACTTC. Amino acid sequence: CASGKGVGETQYF.

The V and J genes are TRBV19 and TRBJ2-4; no clear D. Germline CDR1 LNHDA, CDR2 SQIVND (reference sequence). The CDR3 runs 16 residues. Trimming took 5 bases from V and 1 from J, leaving 15 bases between them. Here the CDR3 reads CASSPPAGGAKNIQYF. The CDR3 DNA follows: TGTGCCAGTAGTCCACCGGCAGGTGGGGCCAAAAACATTCAGTACTTC. Looking up the rest from reference TRBV19 and TRBJ2-4 gives the full variable domain: DGGITQSPKYLFRKEGQNVTLSCEQNLNHDAMYWYRQDPGQGLRLIYYSQIVNDFQKGDIAEGYSVSREKKESFPLTVTSAQKNPTAFYLCASSPPAGGAKNIQYFGAGTRLSVL.

The rearrangement links TRBV11-1 to TRBJ2-2; 7 bases fit TRBD1. The V and J ends lost 0 bases and 0 bases, in that order; junction bases with no gene match: 10. The CDR3 runs to 19 residues. Per the germline V gene, CDR1 is SGHAT and CDR2 is FQDESV (reference sequence). CDR3 protein: CASSLASRDRHANTGELFF. The CDR3 nucleotides are TGTGCCAGCAGCTTAGCGAGTAGGGACAGACACGCGAACACCGGGGAGCTGTTTTTT.

The rearrangement joins TRBV7-9 to TRBJ2-3; D is uncertain. CDR1 is SEHNR and CDR2 is FQNEAQ in the germline V gene (reference sequence). This CDR3 is 12 amino acids long. V was clipped by 5 bases and J by 5 bases, with 8 bases between them. CDR3: CASSVRGDTQYF. The CDR3 DNA is TGTGCCAGCAGCGTACGAGGAGATACGCAGTATTTT.

This chain uses TRBV7-2 with TRBJ1-5; D remains unclear. This CDR3 has 18 residues. CDR1 and CDR2 (germline): SGHTA, FQGNSA. Between the trimmed V and J ends, which lost 5 bases and 11 bases, there was a span of 31 bases. CDR3 in amino acids: CASSLESTGSPANLAQHF. Written as DNA, the CDR3 is TGTGCCAGCAGCCTCGAGAGCACCGGGTCCCCGGCGAATTTAGCCCAGCATTTT.

The chain recombines TRBV6-1 with TRBJ1-1; the match to TRBD1 covers 8 bases. Germline assignment: CDR1 MNHNS and CDR2 SASEGT. The CDR3 runs to 14 residues. With 4 bases clipped from V and 6 bases from J, the junction kept 7 bases outside the gene matches. The CDR3 region is CASSGYTGGSEAFF. The DNA of the CDR3 is TGTGCCAGCAGTGGATATACAGGGGGATCTGAAGCTTTCTTT.

The chain employs TRBV7-3 and TRBJ2-2; 8 nucleotides align to TRBD2. The J segment lost 1 base and the V segment lost 1 base, leaving 2 bases of the junction unmatched. CDR3 length: 16 residues. Germline V gene data show CDR1 as SGHTA and CDR2 as FQGTGA. CDR3 in amino acids: CASSLMAGGNTGELFF. DNA for the CDR3: TGTGCCAGCAGCTTAATGGCGGGGGGGAACACCGGGGAGCTGTTTTTT.

The CDR3 DNA is TGTGCCAGCGGGATGGGGCTGGGCACCGGGGAGCTGTTTTTT. It specifies CASGMGLGTGELFF. This chain links TRBV2 with TRBJ2-2; perhaps TRBD1 as D (5 bases). The CDR3 contains 14 residues. Trimming left V 8 bases short and J 4 bases short, with 14 bases between. Germline CDR1 and CDR2: SNHLY and FYNNEI. Using reference TRBV2 and TRBJ2-2 for the parts outside the CDR3, the full variable domain is EPEVTQTPSHQVTQMGQEVILRCVPISNHLYFYWYRQILGQKVEFLVSFYNNEISEKSEIFDDQFSVERPDGSNFTLKIRSTKLEDSAMYFCASGMGLGTGELFFGEGSRLTVL.

This sequence joins TRBV9 and TRBJ2-3; 12 nucleotides line up with TRBD2. Germline CDR1 reads SGDLS; CDR2 reads YYNGEE. The CDR3 contains 17 residues. After removal of 2 bases from V and 3 bases from J, the junction contained 7 bases not matched to a gene. As DNA, the CDR3 is TGTGCCAGCAGCGTCTCTAGCGGGGGGGCTTGGACAGATACGCAGTATTTT. Amino acid sequence: CASSVSSGGAWTDTQYF. The entire variable domain, with the rest obtained from reference TRBV9 and TRBJ2-3, is as follows: DSGVTQTPKHLITATGQRVTLRCSPRSGDLSVYWYQQSLDQGLQFLIQYYNGEERAKGNILERFSAQQFPDLHSELNLSSLELGDSALYFCASSVSSGGAWTDTQYFGPGTRLTVL.

The chain employs TRBV5-4 and TRBJ1-2, with a weak D call TRBD1 (5 bases). Trimming stripped 5 bases from V and 3 bases from J, with 14 bases between. Per the germline V gene, CDR1 is SGHNT and CDR2 is YYREEE (reference sequence). This CDR3 has 14 amino acids. The CDR3 nucleotides are TGTGCCAGCAGGAAACCGGGGGTGGACTATGGCTACACCTTC. This gives the protein CASRKPGVDYGYTF.

V and J are TRBV10-2 and TRBJ2-3, with TRBD2 matching 8 bases. The CDR3 is made up of 16 amino acids. Germline values: CDR1 WSHSY, CDR2 SAAADI. With 6 bases clipped from V and 4 bases from J, the junction kept 12 bases outside the gene matches. The CDR3, as DNA: TGCGCCAGCAGACGAACGGGGGGGAGTACGCCAGATACGCAGTATTTT. Translating it yields CASRRTGGSTPDTQYF.

This chain connects TRBV5-1 to TRBJ1-4; D ambiguous. The germline gives CDR1 SGHRS, CDR2 YFSETQ. Trimming removed 0 bases from V and 8 bases from J, with 14 bases in between. CDR3 length: 15 residues. In nucleotides, the CDR3 is TGCGCCAGCAGCTTGGACGAGGGTGGTTGGGAAAAACTGTTTTTT. Protein product: CASSLDEGGWEKLFF.

The chain couples TRBV7-2 to TRBJ2-6, with a possible D match to TRBD2 (5 bases). Germline V gene lookup returns CDR1 SGHTA and CDR2 FQGNSA. The CDR3 length is 17 residues. Deletions cut 5 bases from V and 0 bases from J, with 14 bases between. The CDR3 DNA reads as TGTGCCAGCAGCCACTCCGGACGGGGCTCTGGGGCCAACGTCCTGACTTTC. This translates into CASSHSGRGSGANVLTF.

The chain combines TRBV7-3 with TRBJ2-5, with 8 nucleotides matching TRBD1. The closer fit of TRBJ2-7 to the DNA end suggests the J call may be wrong. The germline gives CDR1 SGHTA, CDR2 FQGTGA. The CDR3 extends over 13 amino acids. CDR3 sequence (DNA): TGTGCCAGCAGCCAGCAGGGGGCCGCCGAGCAGTACTTC. Translating gives CASSQQGAAEQYF.

The chain is built from TRBV11-2 and TRBJ2-7; D remains ambiguous. The CDR3 has 15 amino acids. CDR1 SGHAT and CDR2 FQNNGV come from the germline V gene. V gave up 5 bases and J gave up 5 bases, with 19 bases separating them. The chain's CDR3 is CASSPLHYQPDEQYF. The CDR3 coding sequence is TGTGCCAGCAGCCCCCTGCACTACCAACCCGACGAGCAGTACTTC.

The V and J genes are TRBV19 and TRBJ2-3; D might be TRBD2 (6 bases). Germline V CDR1 and CDR2: LNHDA, SQIVND (reference sequence). The CDR3 loop spans 13 amino acids. Trimming stripped 5 bases from V and 6 bases from J, with 12 bases between. The CDR3 is CASSRRAGDTQYF. In DNA form, the CDR3 reads TGTGCCAGTAGTCGGAGGGCGGGCGATACGCAGTATTTT.

The chain has TRBV6-1 and TRBJ1-3; D uncertain. The CDR3 is 13 residues long. Per germline, CDR1 MNHNS and CDR2 SASEGT. V lost 8 bases and J lost 5, with 13 bases in between. For the CDR3, the DNA is TGTGCCAGCTTAGGACTACGCAGAAACACCATATATTTT. It translates to CASLGLRRNTIYF.

This clone is medium-sized (0.01 to 0.1%). The chain joins TRBV18 to TRBJ2-7, with 9 positions matching TRBD1. There are 15 residues in the CDR3. The J segment lost 5 bases and the V segment lost 6 bases, leaving 11 bases of the junction unmatched. The germline V gene encodes CDR1 KGHSH and CDR2 LQKENI. The CDR3: CASSTPRTGDNEQYF. CDR3 sequence (DNA): TGTGCCAGCTCTACCCCCAGGACAGGGGATAACGAGCAGTACTTC.

The chain combines TRBV7-9 with TRBJ2-1; 8 nucleotides agree with TRBD2. The trim removed 8 bases at V and 6 bases at J, leaving 6 bases unmatched. The CDR3 has 13 residues. Germline V gene sequence: CDR1 SEHNR, CDR2 FQNEAQ (reference sequence). As DNA, the CDR3 is TGTGCCAGCCGATACGGGGGGGTCAATGAGCAGTTCTTC. This translates into CASRYGGVNEQFF.

The V gene is TRBV10-3, the J gene TRBJ1-2, with 8 bases fitting TRBD1. This CDR3 contains 13 residues. Germline-derived CDR1 and CDR2 are ENHRY and SYGVKD. The V segment lost 6 bases and the J segment 8 bases; nucleotides outside the gene matches: 8. This chain's CDR3 is CAISGGQGWGYTF. The DNA of the CDR3 is TGTGCCATCAGCGGAGGACAGGGATGGGGCTACACCTTC.

V and J are TRBV10-3 and TRBJ2-7; unclear D gene. The CDR3 has 15 residues. V lost 6 bases, J lost 0 bases, and 15 bases lay in between. The germline gives CDR1 ENHRY, CDR2 SYGVKD. CDR3 DNA sequence: TGTGCCATCAGCGGAGATAGTGTGAGCTCCTACGAGCAGTACTTC. Translation gives CAISGDSVSSYEQYF.